Listed below are T cell receptor beta chains from one sample, sequenced in a study of Ad26.COV2.S vaccination and SARS-CoV-2 variants. Using immunoSEQ multiplex PCR, the repertoire was profiled, and TCRdb retains in-frame clones only, with some absent. Among more than 300,000 clones, about nine tenths were seen once, and the ten largest hold around 6.6%. The sequenced sample was peripheral blood, obtained in a trial of Ad26.COV2.S vaccine versus placebo. Every receptor here comes from a person aged 18 to 59 who received the Ad26.COV2.S COVID-19 vaccine or a placebo. CDR3s include the opening cysteine and the closing phenylalanine or tryptophan. The order of the fields is V gene, J gene, clone size, D gene, CDR3 DNA, CDR3 protein. D genes are given only for firm matches. The size field is filled for only some rows; it gives once, few, many or a size class.

TRBV11-2	TRBJ2-7	NA	NA	TGTGCCAGCAGCTGGCCCCGGGAGCAGTACTTC	CASSWPREQYF
TRBV19	TRBJ2-1	NA	TRBD1	TGTGCCAGTAACACCGGGACAGTATACAATGAGCAGTTCTTC	CASNTGTVYNEQFF
TRBV9	TRBJ2-1	NA	TRBD2	TGTGCCAGCAGCGTCTTCCCGGGACTAGCCGATGCGAGGGACTACAATGAGCAGTTCTTC	CASSVFPGLADARDYNEQFF
TRBV11-3	TRBJ2-1	few	NA	TGTGCCAGCAGCTTAAGGTCTCGGTCCAACTCCTACAATGAGCAGTTCTTC	CASSLRSRSNSYNEQFF
TRBV7-2	TRBJ1-2	NA	NA	TGTGCCAGCAGCTTCGGGCCGACTAACTATGGCTACACCTTC	CASSFGPTNYGYTF
TRBV4-3	TRBJ1-2	NA	NA	TGCGCCAGCAGCCAACTCGGGCAGGACTATGGCTACACCTTC	CASSQLGQDYGYTF
TRBV3-1/TRBV3-2	TRBJ1-3	NA	NA	TGTGCCAGCAGCCAGCGCAGGGCCTCTGGAAACACCATATATTTT	CASSQRRASGNTIYF
TRBV24-1	TRBJ1-5	NA	NA	TGTGCCACCAGTCAGGGACACAATCAGCCCCAGCATTTT	CATSQGHNQPQHF
TRBV9	TRBJ2-7	once	NA	TGTGCCAGCAGCGCCGGGACGGAGGCCTACGAGCAGTACTTC	CASSAGTEAYEQYF
TRBV11-1	TRBJ2-7	NA	TRBD2	TGTGCCAGCGGGGGACTAGCGGAAACCTACGAGCAGTACTTC	CASGGLAETYEQYF
TRBV6-5	TRBJ2-7	NA	TRBD1	TGTGCCAGCAGGGGACAGGGATCCTACGAGCAGTACTTC	CASRGQGSYEQYF
TRBV4-3	TRBJ2-6	NA	NA	TGCGCCAGCAGCCAAGAATCGACCTCTGGGGCCAACGTCCTGACTTTC	CASSQESTSGANVLTF
TRBV7-3	TRBJ1-1	NA	TRBD1	TGTGCCAGCAGCTTAAGACAGGGATCCACTGAAGCTTTCTTT	CASSLRQGSTEAFF
TRBV28	TRBJ1-4	NA	NA	TGTGCCAGCAGTTCGGGACCAGGGTGGGATGAAAAACTGTTTTTT	CASSSGPGWDEKLFF
TRBV7-2	TRBJ1-2	NA	NA	TGTGCCAGCAGCTTAGGAGGTCTCACTGATAGGGGCTACACCTTC	CASSLGGLTDRGYTF
TRBV28	TRBJ1-2	NA	NA	TGTGCCAGCAGCCCTGTTTCCGGACAGCGTAACTATGGCTACACCTTC	CASSPVSGQRNYGYTF
TRBV6-2/TRBV6-3	TRBJ1-2	NA	NA	TGTGCCAGCAGTTCCGACCCATTCGAGGGGCTACCGGTTTCAGGCTACACCTTC	CASSSDPFEGLPVSGYTF
TRBV7-2	TRBJ1-1	NA	TRBD1	TGTGCCAGCAGCTCCCTGGACAGGGCCGAAGCTTTCTTT	CASSSLDRAEAFF
TRBV7-2	TRBJ1-2	NA	NA	TGTGCCAGCAGCTCAAGCAGAAGCAATAACTATGGCTACACCTTC	CASSSSRSNNYGYTF
TRBV7-2	TRBJ2-7	NA	NA	TGTGCCAGCAGCTCAGCCTACGAGCAGTACTTC	CASSSAYEQYF
TRBV6-5	TRBJ1-4	NA	TRBD1	TGTGCCAGCGGGAGGGACAGCTTCACCGCGTTGGTTTTT	CASGRDSFTALVF
TRBV9	TRBJ1-2	NA	TRBD1	TGTGCCAGCAGCGAAAAAACCGCGGGACAGGGGATTAACTATGGCTACACCTTC	CASSEKTAGQGINYGYTF
TRBV18	TRBJ2-2	NA	TRBD1	TGTGCCAGCTCACCACCCGGGACAGGGATAAACACCGGGGAGCTGTTTTTT	CASSPPGTGINTGELFF
TRBV19	TRBJ2-3	NA	NA	TGTGCCAGTGGCGCGCGCCGCACAGATACGCAGTATTTT	CASGARRTDTQYF
TRBV7-6	TRBJ2-7	NA	TRBD1	TGTGCCAGCAGCCTACAGGGGGCGTACGAGCAGTACTTC	CASSLQGAYEQYF
TRBV2	TRBJ2-4	NA	NA	TGTGCCAGCAGCCCTACGGGGGTAGCCAAAAACATTCAGTACTTC	CASSPTGVAKNIQYF
TRBV11-2	TRBJ1-3	once	TRBD1	TGTGCCAGCAGCCCATGGCCGGGACAGGGTTACGGAAACACCATATATTTT	CASSPWPGQGYGNTIYF
TRBV27	TRBJ2-1	NA	TRBD2	TGTGCCAGCAGTTTATGGGGACTAGCGGGAGCTAGGAATGAGCAGTTCTTC	CASSLWGLAGARNEQFF
TRBV30	TRBJ2-5	NA	TRBD2	TGTGCCTGGAAACTAGCGGGGGGTCAAGAGACCCAGTACTTC	CAWKLAGGQETQYF
TRBV5-4	TRBJ1-5	NA	NA	TGTGCCAGCACCCCACCGGTTCACCCCGGTTATTGGCCCCAGCATTTT	CASTPPVHPGYWPQHF
TRBV19	TRBJ2-7	NA	TRBD2	TGTGCCAGTAGTATAAACCTAGCGGGAGGCGAGCAGTACTTC	CASSINLAGGEQYF
TRBV6-6	TRBJ2-7	few	NA	TGTGCCAGCCTAGGCACCTACGAGCAGTACTTC	CASLGTYEQYF
TRBV5-1	TRBJ2-7	NA	NA	TGCGCCAGCAGGTTTCAAGACGAGCAGTACTTC	CASRFQDEQYF
TRBV12-3/TRBV12-4	TRBJ1-5	NA	NA	TGTGGCGTGGGGTACGGCAATCAGCCCCAGCATTTT	CGVGYGNQPQHF
TRBV2	TRBJ2-2	once	NA	TGTGCCAGCAGTGAAGCTCGGGGCGGGGAGCTGTTTTTT	CASSEARGGELFF
TRBV9	TRBJ2-7	NA	NA	TGTGCCAGCAGCGTAGCAGGGGACCTCTCCTACGAGCAGTACTTC	CASSVAGDLSYEQYF
TRBV6-4	TRBJ2-1	NA	NA	TGTGCCAGCAGTGACTCTAGCGGACCTTACAATGAGCAGTTCTTC	CASSDSSGPYNEQFF
TRBV11-2	TRBJ2-1	NA	NA	TGTGCCAGCAGCTTAGGGGTCGGTAGCTCCTACAATGAGCAGTTCTTC	CASSLGVGSSYNEQFF